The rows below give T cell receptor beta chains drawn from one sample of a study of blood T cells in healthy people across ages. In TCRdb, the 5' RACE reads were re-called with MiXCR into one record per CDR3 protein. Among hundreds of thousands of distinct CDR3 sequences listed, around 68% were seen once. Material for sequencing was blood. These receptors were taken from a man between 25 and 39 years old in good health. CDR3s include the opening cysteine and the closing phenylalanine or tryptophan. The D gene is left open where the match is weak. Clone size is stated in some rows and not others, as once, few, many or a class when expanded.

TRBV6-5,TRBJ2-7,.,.,CASNNRGISYEQYF,TGTGCCAGCAATAACCGGGGTATCTCCTACGAGCAGTACTTC
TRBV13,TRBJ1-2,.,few,CASSSGTGLNGYTF,TGTGCCAGCAGCTCAGGGACGGGACTTAATGGCTACACCTTC
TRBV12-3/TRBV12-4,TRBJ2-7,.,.,CASSLFRLTPLYEQYF,TGTGCCAGCAGTTTATTTCGGTTAACTCCACTCTACGAGCAGTACTTC
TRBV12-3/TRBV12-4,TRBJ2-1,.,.,CASSTLGVSYNEQFF,TGTGCCAGCAGTACCCTGGGTGTTTCCTACAATGAGCAGTTCTTC
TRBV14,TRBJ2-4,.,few,CASSLSPTTLAKNIQYF,TGTGCCAGCAGCCTATCCCCGACGACTCTAGCCAAAAACATTCAGTACTTC
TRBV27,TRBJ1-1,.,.,CASSLTGALNTEAFF,TGTGCCAGCAGTTTAACCGGGGCTTTGAACACTGAAGCTTTCTTT
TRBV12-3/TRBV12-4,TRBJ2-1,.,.,CASSFGTHYNEQFF,TGTGCCAGCAGTTTCGGGACACATTACAATGAGCAGTTCTTC
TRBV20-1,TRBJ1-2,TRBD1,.,CSAPQDRAHYGYTF,TGCAGTGCCCCCCAAGACAGGGCACACTATGGCTACACCTTC
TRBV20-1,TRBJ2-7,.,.,CSARESNSYEQYF,TGCAGTGCTAGAGAAAGTAACTCCTACGAGCAGTACTTC
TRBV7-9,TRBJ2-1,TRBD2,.,CASSSPSPLAEGPNEQFF,TGTGCCAGCAGCTCACCTTCCCCACTAGCGGAGGGGCCCAATGAGCAGTTCTTC
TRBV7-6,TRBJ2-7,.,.,CASSLGTLGEQYF,TGTGCCAGCAGCCTCGGGACCCTGGGTGAGCAGTACTTC
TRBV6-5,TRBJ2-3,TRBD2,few,CASSYSSSGVSDTQYF,TGTGCCAGCAGTTACTCGTCTAGCGGGGTCTCAGATACGCAGTATTTT
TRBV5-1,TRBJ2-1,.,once,CASSLSGGWYNEQFF,TGCGCCAGCAGCTTGTCAGGGGGGTGGTACAATGAGCAGTTCTTC
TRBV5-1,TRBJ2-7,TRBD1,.,CANSLVGLGTGTNEQYF,TGCGCCAACAGCTTGGTGGGGTTGGGGACAGGGACCAACGAGCAGTACTTC
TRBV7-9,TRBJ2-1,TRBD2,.,CASSFPTSGGPWGNEQFF,TGTGCCAGCAGCTTCCCGACTAGCGGGGGGCCATGGGGGAATGAGCAGTTCTTC
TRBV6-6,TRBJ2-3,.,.,CASSYAGSVVDTQYF,TGTGCCAGCAGTTACGCAGGGTCGGTGGTAGATACGCAGTATTTT
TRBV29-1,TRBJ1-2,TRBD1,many,CSAASGTVGAGYGYTF,TGCAGCGCGGCATCCGGGACAGTTGGGGCTGGCTATGGCTACACCTTC
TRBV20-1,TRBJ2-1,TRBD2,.,CSARKFGGSRNEQFF,TGCAGTGCTCGTAAATTCGGGGGGTCGAGGAATGAGCAGTTCTTC
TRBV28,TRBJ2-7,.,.,CASSLRSGIEQYF,TGTGCCAGCAGTTTACGATCAGGGATCGAGCAGTACTTC
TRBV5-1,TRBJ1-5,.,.,CASRRALGGNQPQHF,TGCGCCAGCAGGAGGGCCTTAGGGGGCAATCAGCCCCAGCATTTT
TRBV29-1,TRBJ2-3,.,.,CSALSGTFTDTQYF,TGCAGCGCCCTATCCGGGACTTTTACAGATACGCAGTATTTT
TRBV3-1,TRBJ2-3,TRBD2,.,CASSQVYLAGGPSTDTQYF,TGTGCCAGCAGCCAAGTTTACCTAGCGGGGGGCCCTAGCACAGATACGCAGTATTTT
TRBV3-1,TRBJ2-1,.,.,CASSQVDSYNEQFF,TGTGCCAGCAGCCAAGTAGATTCCTACAATGAGCAGTTCTTC
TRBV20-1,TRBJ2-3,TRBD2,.,CSAYPGTRESDTQYF,TGCAGTGCCTATCCCGGGACTAGAGAGTCCGATACGCAGTATTTT
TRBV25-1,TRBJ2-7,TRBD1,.,CASSEVRWSGGKSSYEQYF,TGTGCCAGCAGTGAGGTCCGGTGGTCAGGGGGCAAGAGCTCCTACGAGCAGTACTTC